The 3 T cell receptor beta chains given below trace back to one sample, sequenced in a study of cytomegalovirus exposure and HLA in healthy donors. A multiplex PCR was run with 60 Vbeta primers and 13 Jbeta primers. Sequencing was performed with immunoSEQ multiplex PCR; in TCRdb, only in-frame clones are kept and a portion is missing. The repertoire holds roughly 95,000 clones, with less than 85% as singletons. Sequencing was performed on PBMCs. These receptors were taken from a man in his thirties or forties in good health and CMV-seropositive.

The V and J genes are TRBV6-5 and TRBJ2-5, with 8 bases identical to TRBD1. CDR3 length equals 15 residues. With 5 bases clipped from V and 5 bases from J, the junction kept 10 bases outside the gene matches. From germline, CDR1 is MNHEY and CDR2 SVGAGI. This chain's CDR3 is CASSPVPGGGETQYF. Here the CDR3 DNA reads TGTGCCAGCAGTCCCGTCCCAGGGGGCGGTGAGACCCAGTACTTC.

The CDR3 is CASSPSGATNEKLFF. The DNA of the CDR3 is TGTGCCAGCAGCCCCTCAGGGGCCACTAATGAAAAACTGTTTTTT. This chain connects TRBV7-9 to TRBJ1-4; tentatively, D is TRBD1 (6 bases). The CDR3 is made up of 15 amino acids. Germline-derived CDR1 and CDR2 are SEHNR and FQNEAQ (reference sequence). V lost 5 bases, J lost 2 bases, and 12 bases lay in between.

The V call is TRBV21-1, the J call TRBJ1-1; TRBD1 is the table's D call and was not checked against the DNA. TRBV21-1 is reported as a pseudogene. The CDR3 consists of 14 residues. This CDR3 is CASSNGGAYTEAFF. For the CDR3, the DNA is TGTGCCAGCAGCAATGGGGGCGCATACACTGAAGCTTTCTTT.